A single sample is the source of the 19 T cell receptor beta chains below, sequenced in a study of control samples from healthy donors and cancer patients. Assay: immunoSEQ multiplex PCR; the TCRdb copy retains only in-frame clones and omits some. The table has 150,000 to 200,000 clones, approximately 92% seen once. Sequencing was done on a sample of blood. These receptor sequences come from a man aged 25 to 40 in good health.

The V gene is TRBV6-5, the J gene TRBJ2-5, with 9 bases identical to TRBD1. Unmatched junction bases numbered 7, after V lost 4 bases and J lost 4 bases. There are 15 residues in the CDR3. Germline lookup yields CDR1 MNHEY and CDR2 SVGAGI. The CDR3 loop is CASSSHTGGTETQYF. The CDR3 DNA sequence: TGTGCCAGCAGTTCGCATACAGGGGGCACAGAGACCCAGTACTTC.

A single count supports this clone. The rearrangement joins TRBV7-7 to TRBJ2-3; D is uncertain. Looked up from germline, CDR1 is SSHAT and CDR2 is FNYEAQ (reference sequence). The CDR3 is 10 amino acids. The CDR3: CALGSDTQYF. CDR3 coding DNA: TGTGCGTTAGGCTCGGATACGCAGTATTTT.

The chain joins TRBV25-1 to TRBJ1-5; D is ambiguous. Germline V gene sequence: CDR1 MGHDK, CDR2 SYGVNS. Between the trimmed V and J ends, which lost 6 bases and 2 bases, there was a span of 17 bases. CDR3 length: 16 residues. The DNA of the CDR3 is TGTGCCAGCAGCGAAGGCCGGGCTGCAGGCAATCAGCCCCAGCATTTT. This translates into CASSEGRAAGNQPQHF.

V usage is TRBV5-4 and J usage is TRBJ2-1; 7 bases match TRBD2. The CDR3 spans 16 residues. Trimming removed 0 bases from V and 3 bases from J; junction bases left unmatched: 6. CDR1 is SGHNT and CDR2 is YYREEE in the germline V gene (reference sequence). The CDR3 bases are TGTGCCAGCAGCTTGGAAATGTCGGGAGGCTACAATGAGCAGTTCTTC. Translating gives CASSLEMSGGYNEQFF.

The chain has TRBV27 and TRBJ1-2, with 7 nucleotides matching TRBD1. CDR1 is MNHEY and CDR2 is SMNVEV in the germline V gene (reference sequence). The CDR3 spans 17 residues. Germline trimming cut 2 bases from V and 5 bases from J; bases unmatched to any gene: 14. The CDR3 reads CASSLMAGGFSLYGYTF. Written as DNA, the CDR3 is TGTGCCAGCAGTTTAATGGCAGGGGGGTTCTCTTTGTATGGCTACACCTTC.

This chain joins TRBV3-1 (or the pseudogene TRBV3-2) and TRBJ2-7; 7 nucleotides align to TRBD1. Germline CDR1 reads LGHDT; CDR2 reads YNNKEL (reference sequence). V dropped 4 bases and J dropped 0; count of bases not matched to a gene: 6. This CDR3 region has 15 residues. CDR3 sequence reads: CASSRLRDSSYEQYF. Written as DNA, the CDR3 is TGTGCCAGCAGCCGCCTCAGGGACAGCTCCTACGAGCAGTACTTC.

As regards this clone: An end of the junction does not agree with germline; a read error may underlie this. J is TRBJ2-7 and V is TRBV11-3; tentatively, D is TRBD1 (5 bases). The CDR3 consists of 14 residues. Germline CDR1 is SGHNT and CDR2 is YENEEA. CDR3 sequence reads: CASSRTAGSSEQYF. The CDR3 region has the DNA TGTGCCAGCAGCCGAACCGCAGGGTCCTCCGAGCAGTACTTC. Looking up the rest from reference TRBV11-3 and TRBJ2-7 gives the full variable domain: EAGVVQSPRYKIIEKKQPVAFWCNPISGHNTLYWYLQNLGQGPELLIRYENEEAVDDSQLPKDRFSAERLKGVDSTLKIQPAELGDSAVYLCASSRTAGSSEQYFGPGTRLTVT.

The chain is built from TRBV5-5 and TRBJ2-7; TRBD2 might be the D (5 bases). V was pared by 4 bases and J by 2 bases, with 7 bases between. The CDR3 runs 12 residues. Per germline, CDR1 SGHKS and CDR2 YYEKEE (reference sequence). CDR3 region: CASSREAYEQYF. The CDR3 nucleotides read TGTGCCAGCAGCCGGGAAGCCTACGAGCAGTACTTC.

This chain uses TRBV10-3 with TRBJ2-2; 11 bases align to TRBD2. V lost 6 bases to trimming and J lost 1 base; unmatched junction nucleotides: 4. The CDR3 extends over 16 amino acids. Germline lookup yields CDR1 ENHRY and CDR2 SYGVKD. The CDR3 DNA reads as TGTGCCATCAGAGCAACTAGCGGGGGGAACACCGGGGAGCTGTTTTTT. It yields the protein CAIRATSGGNTGELFF.

The rearrangement joins TRBV5-1 to TRBJ2-3; perhaps TRBD1 as D (10 bases). This CDR3 contains 17 residues. Germline V gene sequence: CDR1 SGHRS, CDR2 YFSETQ. The V end was cut by 0 bases, the J end by 5 bases, with 19 bases between. The CDR3 DNA reads as TGCGCCAGCAGCTTGGAGACAGGGGGCGGGGGGGGAGATACGCAGTATTTT. It specifies CASSLETGGGGGDTQYF.

CDR3 nucleotides: TGTGCCAGCAGCTTAGAAAGAAACACTGAAGCTTTCTTT. Translation gives CASSLERNTEAFF. The gene calls are TRBV7-2 and TRBJ1-1; D gene ambiguous. The germline V and J ends were trimmed by 1 base and 2 bases, with 5 bases remaining between them. The V gene's germline CDR1 is SGHTA and CDR2 FQGNSA. This CDR3 has 13 amino acids.

In its sample, this clone was seen once. The chain joins TRBV24-1 to TRBJ1-2, with TRBD1 identical over 8 bases. The germline V gene has CDR1 KGHDR and CDR2 SFDVKD. The CDR3 has 13 residues. V shed 4 bases, J shed 5 bases, and the junction held 2 bases outside the gene matches. The CDR3 region is CATSEGTGYGYTF. The CDR3 DNA sequence: TGTGCCACCAGTGAGGGGACAGGTTATGGCTACACCTTC.

The genes are TRBV5-6 and TRBJ2-7; no definite D call. The CDR3 has 13 amino acids. Trimming took off 4 bases at V and 2 bases at J, with 10 bases between the two ends. The V gene's germline CDR1 is SGHDT and CDR2 YYEEEE. In DNA, the CDR3 is TGTGCCAGCAGCCCAGTCGGAGCCTACGAGCAGTACTTC. Translation: CASSPVGAYEQYF.

The chain employs TRBV6-2 or TRBV6-3 and TRBJ2-5; weak D call: TRBD2 (5 bases). V lost 5 bases to trimming and J lost 0 bases, with 13 bases between them. Germline V gene sequence: CDR1 MNHEY, CDR2 SVGEGT. This CDR3 has 15 amino acids. This chain's CDR3 is CASSPGEGYQETQYF. CDR3 bases: TGTGCCAGCAGTCCCGGAGAGGGATACCAAGAGACCCAGTACTTC.

This chain uses TRBV10-2 with TRBJ2-7; TRBD2 aligns across 7 bases. This CDR3 has 16 amino acids. V lost 0 bases and J lost 2; bases outside the gene matches: 7. The germline gives CDR1 WSHSY, CDR2 SAAADI. CDR3 in DNA: TGCGCCAGCAGTGAGTCCCTGGCTAGCGGACCCTACGAGCAGTACTTC. Translation gives CASSESLASGPYEQYF.

The chain carries TRBV5-6 and TRBJ2-1, with D unclear. CDR3 length: 11 residues. V lost 2 bases and J lost 7, with 4 bases in between. Per germline, CDR1 SGHDT and CDR2 YYEEEE. CDR3: CASSLGNEQFF. DNA of the CDR3: TGTGCCAGCAGCTTAGGGAATGAGCAGTTCTTC.

This clone was counted only a few times. The chain couples TRBV2 to TRBJ1-5; no definite D call. The length of the CDR3 is 15 residues. Deletions cut 0 bases from V and 1 base from J, with 7 bases between. Per germline, CDR1 SNHLY and CDR2 FYNNEI. This CDR3 is CASSEAGVSNQPQHF. As DNA, the CDR3 is TGTGCCAGCAGTGAAGCGGGTGTGAGCAATCAGCCCCAGCATTTT.

The DNA of the CDR3 is TGTGCCAGCAGTTCGTACATGAACACTGAAGCTTTCTTT. Protein product: CASSSYMNTEAFF. The chain uses TRBV2 and TRBJ1-1; D uncertain. This CDR3 spans 13 amino acids. Trimming shortened V by 5 bases and J by 0 bases, and 7 bases separated the two germline ends. Germline V gene data show CDR1 as SNHLY and CDR2 as FYNNEI.

The chain has TRBV27 and TRBJ1-6; D is unresolved. The CDR3 is made up of 15 amino acids. Germline values: CDR1 MNHEY, CDR2 SMNVEV (reference sequence). With 1 base removed from V and 9 bases from J, the gap between germline ends came to 13 bases. The CDR3 protein is CASSLLGGFSSPLHF. The CDR3 coding sequence is TGTGCCAGCAGTTTATTAGGAGGGTTTAGTTCACCCCTCCACTTT.